These 19 T cell receptor beta chains share one sample of origin, sequenced in a study of T cell responses to AZD1222 COVID-19 vaccine. Clones were read by immunoSEQ multiplex PCR, and TCRdb kept only the in-frame ones, dropping some. The sample yields about 140,000 clones, 80% to 95% seen once. The sample in question was peripheral blood, obtained on day 0 of AZD1222 vaccination. The receptors shown here come from an adult in good health.

The V gene is TRBV28, the J gene TRBJ2-3, with D perhaps assigned TRBD1 or TRBD2 (5 bases each). This CDR3 has 16 residues. Germline V gene sequence: CDR1 MDHEN, CDR2 SYDVKM. The V end lost 6 bases, the J end lost 1 base, and 17 bases lay between the germline ends. CDR3 DNA: TGTGCCAGCAGCGGGGTCGATGCAGGGCGCACAGATACGCAGTATTTT. Residues: CASSGVDAGRTDTQYF.

CDR3: CASSLALAGGTDTQYF. The CDR3, as DNA: TGTGCCAGCAGCTTAGCACTAGCGGGGGGGACAGATACGCAGTATTTT. The chain employs TRBV11-3 and TRBJ2-3; 13 bases agree with TRBD2. Losses at the gene ends were 1 base for V and 3 bases for J; bases not matched to a gene: 1. The CDR3 has 16 residues. The germline V gene has CDR1 SGHNT and CDR2 YENEEA.

This rearrangement joins TRBV7-8 to TRBJ2-7; 9 bases map to TRBD1. With V trimmed by 5 bases and J by 1 base, 6 bases remained unmatched. CDR1 SGHVS and CDR2 FQNEAQ come from the germline V gene. This CDR3 is 15 amino acids long. Written as DNA, the CDR3 is TGTGCCAGCAGCGAAGACAGGGGGGGTTCCTACGAGCAGTACTTC. Its protein product is CASSEDRGGSYEQYF.

The chain carries TRBV6-2 or TRBV6-3 and TRBJ2-2, with TRBD2 identical over 10 bases. The CDR3 runs 16 residues. Germline CDR1 is MNHEY and CDR2 is SVGEGT. Trimming at V came to 6 bases and at J to 4 bases, leaving 8 bases not matched to a gene. DNA for the CDR3: TGTGCCAGCAGCCTGGCTAGCGGGAGCAGCACCGGGGAGCTGTTTTTT. This translates into CASSLASGSSTGELFF.

The CDR3 region is CASSLGVTPPLHF. The CDR3 DNA is TGTGCCAGCAGCTTAGGTGTCACTCCACCCCTCCACTTT. J is TRBJ1-6 and V is TRBV13; D not resolved. From germline, CDR1 is PRHDT and CDR2 FYEKMQ (reference sequence). Trimming stripped 0 bases from V and 11 bases from J, with 8 bases between. CDR3 size: 13 residues.

The chain carries TRBV10-3 and TRBJ2-7, with 9 bases matching TRBD2. Germline V lookup: CDR1 ENHRY, CDR2 SYGVKD. The CDR3 has 14 amino acids. Germline trimming cut 0 bases from V and 4 bases from J; bases unmatched to any gene: 1. Here the CDR3 DNA reads TGTGCCATCAGTGAGTCGACTAGCGGATACGAGCAGTACTTC. Translation gives CAISESTSGYEQYF.

This chain uses TRBV4-1 with TRBJ2-7; 13 nucleotides match TRBD2. The CDR3 covers 16 residues. Trimming at V came to 3 bases and at J to 2 bases, leaving 4 bases not matched to a gene. Germline V gene lookup returns CDR1 MGHRA and CDR2 YSYEKL. The CDR3 here is CASSQGGTSGAYEQYF. CDR3 sequence (DNA): TGCGCCAGCAGCCAGGGTGGGACTAGCGGGGCCTACGAGCAGTACTTC.

The count of this clone is one. V and J are TRBV6-5 and TRBJ2-5, with D unclear. The CDR3 has 10 residues. Deletions cut 10 bases from V and 5 bases from J, with 8 bases between. The germline V gene has CDR1 MNHEY and CDR2 SVGAGI. The CDR3 DNA follows: TGTGCCACCTTAAGGGAGACCCAGTACTTC. Amino acids: CATLRETQYF.

The chain recombines TRBV5-6 with TRBJ2-6; D remains unclear. The germline CDR1 and CDR2 sequences are SGHDT and YYEEEE. The CDR3 runs 18 residues. V dropped 4 bases and J dropped 0 bases, with 17 bases sitting between them. CDR3 sequence reads: CASSPYDLQSSGANVLTF. The CDR3 DNA reads as TGTGCCAGCAGCCCCTACGATTTACAGAGCTCTGGGGCCAACGTCCTGACTTTC.

The chain uses TRBV30 and TRBJ1-2, with 9 positions matching TRBD1. J lost 7 bases, V lost 4 bases, and 7 bases had no gene match. This CDR3 has 13 residues. Germline CDR1 GTSNPN, CDR2 SVGIG (reference sequence). The CDR3 bases are TGTGCCTGGAACCTACAGGGGGCGCGTGGCTACACCTTC. Translating gives CAWNLQGARGYTF.

This chain uses TRBV5-6 with TRBJ2-7; possibly TRBD1 for D (5 bases). This CDR3 has 15 amino acids. Germline V gene sequence: CDR1 SGHDT, CDR2 YYEEEE. V lost 1 base and J 0 bases, leaving 11 bases between the germline ends. The CDR3 DNA reads TGTGCCAGCAGCTTGTATACAGGCACCTCCTACGAGCAGTACTTC. As protein: CASSLYTGTSYEQYF.

The chain couples TRBV10-3 to TRBJ2-4, with TRBD2 identical over 7 bases. The CDR3 consists of 19 residues. V gave up 0 bases and J gave up 0 bases; unmatched junction bases: 11. The germline gives CDR1 ENHRY, CDR2 SYGVKD. The CDR3 loop reads CAISESASGGNLAKNIQYF. The CDR3 DNA is TGTGCCATCAGTGAGTCGGCTAGCGGAGGGAACTTAGCCAAAAACATTCAGTACTTC.

This chain joins TRBV27 and TRBJ1-4; maybe TRBD1 (5 bases). This CDR3 has 16 amino acids. With 6 bases removed from V and 5 bases from J, the gap between germline ends came to 19 bases. CDR1 and CDR2 (germline): MNHEY, SMNVEV (reference sequence). CDR3 DNA: TGTGCCAGCAGCCAGGCGGGACGGGTCGGGAATGAAAAACTGTTTTTT. Its protein is CASSQAGRVGNEKLFF.

V gene TRBV29-1 combines with J gene TRBJ2-1; 7 bases align to TRBD2. The CDR3 extends over 15 amino acids. Per germline, CDR1 SQVTM and CDR2 ANQGSEA. Trimming at V came to 3 bases and at J to 6 bases, leaving 11 bases not matched to a gene. The CDR3 DNA reads TGCAGCGTTGAGGTTCGGACTAGTCTAATCAATGAGCAGTTCTTC. As protein: CSVEVRTSLINEQFF.

The chain joins TRBV5-1 to TRBJ1-1; no firm D call. Trimming cost V 5 bases and J 1 base, with 9 bases left between them. The germline V gene encodes CDR1 SGHRS and CDR2 YFSETQ. The CDR3 runs to 13 residues. The CDR3 loop reads CASSSHPNTEAFF. The CDR3 nucleotides are TGCGCCAGCAGTTCACACCCGAACACTGAAGCTTTCTTT.

V is TRBV6-1 and J is TRBJ1-2, with 11 bases matching TRBD1. The germline CDR1 and CDR2 sequences are MNHNS and SASEGT. The CDR3 covers 16 residues. V dropped 1 base and J dropped 6; count of bases not matched to a gene: 7. The DNA of the CDR3 is TGTGCCAGCAGTGAAGACAGGACAGGGGGCTTGGATGGCTACACCTTC. Its protein is CASSEDRTGGLDGYTF.

The chain joins TRBV30 to TRBJ2-7; D unclear. This CDR3 is built from 12 residues. Trimming cost V 0 bases and J 6 bases, with 9 bases left between them. Germline CDR1 and CDR2: GTSNPN and SVGIG (reference sequence). This CDR3 reads CAWSVSAGEQYF. CDR3 coding DNA: TGTGCCTGGAGTGTATCTGCTGGCGAGCAGTACTTC.

V usage is TRBV25-1 and J usage is TRBJ2-7; possibly TRBD2 for D (5 bases). The V and J ends lost 0 bases and 9 bases respectively, with 15 bases between them. Germline-derived CDR1 and CDR2 are MGHDK and SYGVNS. The CDR3 is 14 amino acids. The CDR3 loop is CASSEYGRGRGQYF. Written as DNA, the CDR3 is TGTGCCAGCAGTGAATACGGTCGGGGTCGAGGGCAGTACTTC.

The chain uses TRBV14 and TRBJ2-2; TRBD2 is a possible D gene (5 bases). Germline V gene data show CDR1 as SGHDN and CDR2 as FVKESK. V was trimmed by 3 bases and J by 2 bases, leaving 22 bases between them. The CDR3 is 19 residues long. The CDR3 protein is CASSHRTSGFAENTGELFF. The CDR3, as DNA: TGTGCCAGCAGCCATCGGACGTCGGGATTTGCTGAAAACACCGGGGAGCTGTTTTTT.